The 20 T cell receptor beta chains below come from one sample, sequenced in a study of cytomegalovirus exposure and HLA in healthy donors. TCRdb keeps only in-frame clones here, not all; method: immunoSEQ multiplex PCR. The sample has about 130,000 clones; 70% to 90% are singletons. Sequenced input: PBMCs. The receptors come from a woman aged 25 to 39 in good health and CMV-seropositive.

The V and J genes are TRBV5-4 and TRBJ1-2; 7 nucleotides align to TRBD1. CDR1 and CDR2 (germline): SGHNT, YYREEE (reference sequence). Trimming took 6 bases from V and 2 from J; bases not matched to a gene: 4. The CDR3 runs to 13 residues. CDR3: CASKGQRNYGYTF. As DNA, the CDR3 is TGTGCCAGCAAGGGACAGAGGAACTATGGCTACACCTTC.

The genes are TRBV7-3 and TRBJ2-1, with D perhaps TRBD2 (5 bases). Trimming pared 4 bases from V and 1 base from J, leaving 8 bases between. The germline CDR1 and CDR2 sequences are SGHTA and FQGTGA. The CDR3 contains 14 residues. CDR3 in amino acids: CASSSSGSYNEQFF. In DNA, the CDR3 is TGTGCCAGCAGCTCCAGCGGTTCCTACAATGAGCAGTTCTTC. Variable domain in full (rest from reference TRBV7-3 and TRBJ2-1): GAGVSQTPSNKVTEKGKYVELRCDPISGHTALYWYRQSLGQGPEFLIYFQGTGAADDSGLPNDRFFAVRPEGSVSTLKIQRTERGDSAVYLCASSSSGSYNEQFFGPGTRLTVL.

The chain is built from TRBV28 and TRBJ1-1; weak D call: TRBD1 (5 bases). Germline values: CDR1 MDHEN, CDR2 SYDVKM. This CDR3 region has 14 residues. Trimming removed 4 bases from V and 11 bases from J, with 20 bases in between. Here the CDR3 DNA reads TGTGCCAGCAGTTCCCTTCGGGCAGGGAGGGATGCTTTCTTT. Encoded protein: CASSSLRAGRDAFF.

The chain carries TRBV5-1 and TRBJ2-7; 7 bases are a match to TRBD2. There are 13 residues in the CDR3. V lost 3 bases to trimming and J lost 1 base; unmatched junction nucleotides: 1. Looked up from germline, CDR1 is SGHRS and CDR2 is YFSETQ. CDR3 in DNA: TGCGCCAGCAGCTGGGGGGGATCCTACGAGCAGTACTTC. It codes for CASSWGGSYEQYF.

The V gene is TRBV4-2, the J gene TRBJ2-3, with D perhaps matching TRBD2 (6 bases). The germline V gene encodes CDR1 LGHNA and CDR2 YNFKEQ. The CDR3 is made up of 14 amino acids. V was clipped by 4 bases and J by 2 bases, with 10 bases between them. The CDR3 protein is CASSLAENTDTQYF. The CDR3 DNA reads TGTGCCAGCAGCCTAGCGGAGAACACAGATACGCAGTATTTT.

The chain links TRBV21-1 to TRBJ2-7; TRBD1, the D gene given by the table, was not confirmed from the DNA. TRBV21-1 is given as a pseudogene. This CDR3 contains 18 residues. The DNA of the CDR3 is TGTGCCAGCAGCAAATATGACAGGCACATCCCGGGCTCCTACGAGCAGTACTTC. Protein sequence: CASSKYDRHIPGSYEQYF.

The genes are TRBV11-2 and TRBJ2-2; TRBD1 agrees at 11 bases. Germline V lookup: CDR1 SGHAT, CDR2 FQNNGV. The V and J ends lost 6 bases and 6 bases, in that order; junction bases with no gene match: 6. CDR3 length equals 15 residues. CDR3 nucleotide sequence: TGTGCCAGCAGAGACTGGGGACAGGGGGCCGGGGAGCTGTTTTTT. This gives the protein CASRDWGQGAGELFF.

This sequence joins TRBV6-1 and TRBJ1-2, with a tentative D call TRBD1 (5 bases). This CDR3 has 15 residues. Between the trimmed V and J ends, which lost 2 bases and 7 bases, there was a span of 17 bases. Germline V lookup: CDR1 MNHNS, CDR2 SASEGT. The CDR3 is CASSELTGGARGYTF. CDR3 coding DNA: TGTGCCAGCAGTGAATTAACAGGAGGGGCGCGTGGCTACACCTTC.

This chain connects TRBV5-1 to TRBJ2-5, with D possibly TRBD1 on 5 matching bases. CDR1 and CDR2 (germline): SGHRS, YFSETQ. CDR3 size: 14 residues. V lost 0 bases and J lost 5, with 11 bases in between. This chain's CDR3 is CASSLAGLGETQYF. The DNA for the CDR3 is TGCGCCAGCAGCTTGGCAGGGCTCGGGGAGACCCAGTACTTC.

This chain joins TRBV27 and TRBJ2-2, with TRBD1 matching 9 bases. The CDR3 consists of 15 residues. Germline CDR1 is MNHEY and CDR2 is SMNVEV (reference sequence). After removal of 6 bases from V and 1 base from J, the junction contained 3 bases not matched to a gene. The CDR3 is CASSAGQGNTGELFF. The CDR3 coding sequence is TGTGCCAGCAGCGCGGGACAGGGGAACACCGGGGAGCTGTTTTTT.

The chain recombines TRBV5-1 with TRBJ2-4; the D gene is possibly TRBD2 (6 bases). The germline gives CDR1 SGHRS, CDR2 YFSETQ. The CDR3 length is 14 residues. The V end was cut by 7 bases, the J end by 6 bases, with 17 bases between. The CDR3 coding sequence is TGCGCCAGCGCCCCCAACACCGGGGGAAACATTCAGTACTTC. The encoded protein is CASAPNTGGNIQYF.

This clone was counted a single time. The rearrangement links TRBV2 to TRBJ2-7; D possibly corresponds to TRBD2 (5 bases). The CDR3 sequence is 12 residues long. Germline CDR1 is SNHLY and CDR2 is FYNNEI. V was trimmed by 3 bases and J by 6 bases, leaving 9 bases between them. CDR3: CASSESGVEQYF. As DNA, the CDR3 is TGTGCCAGCAGTGAGTCCGGGGTCGAGCAGTACTTC.

This chain joins TRBV6-4 and TRBJ2-1; TRBD2 matches at 12 bases. Looked up from germline, CDR1 is MRHNA and CDR2 is SNTAGT. The ends lost 0 bases at V and 8 bases at J; junction bases unmatched: 5. The CDR3 is 16 residues long. The CDR3 nucleotides are TGTGCCAGCAGTGACTCCCCTAGCGGGGGGGCCGATGAGCAGTTCTTC. This codes for CASSDSPSGGADEQFF.

The chain recombines TRBV27 with TRBJ2-1, with D perhaps TRBD2 (6 bases). The germline gives CDR1 MNHEY, CDR2 SMNVEV (reference sequence). There are 13 residues in the CDR3. Trimming shortened V by 5 bases and J by 7 bases, and 12 bases separated the two germline ends. CDR3 region: CASSANSGNEQFF. The CDR3 coding sequence is TGTGCCAGCAGTGCGAATAGCGGTAATGAGCAGTTCTTC.

The J gene is TRBJ2-1, the V gene TRBV28; weak D call: TRBD1 (6 bases). CDR1 and CDR2 from the germline V gene are MDHEN and SYDVKM. V lost 5 bases and J 3 bases, leaving 14 bases between the germline ends. The CDR3 is made up of 15 amino acids. The DNA of the CDR3 is TGTGCCAGCAGTCCGGACAGCGAGCACTACAATGAGCAGTTCTTC. This translates into CASSPDSEHYNEQFF.

The rearrangement uses TRBV7-9 and TRBJ2-5; TRBD1 agrees at 8 bases. V lost 4 bases and J lost 4; bases outside the gene matches: 5. This CDR3 region has 14 residues. Germline CDR1 SEHNR, CDR2 FQNEAQ (reference sequence). CDR3 sequence: CASSSQGARETQYF. Written as DNA, the CDR3 is TGTGCCAGCAGCTCGCAGGGGGCTCGAGAGACCCAGTACTTC.

Written as DNA, the CDR3 is TGTGCCAGCCTTAAAGGCAGGGGGGTTGAAAAACTGTTTTTT. This gives the protein CASLKGRGVEKLFF. The chain links TRBV2 to TRBJ1-4; 7 nucleotides agree with TRBD1. The V gene end was trimmed by 8 bases and the J gene end by 7 bases; junction bases not matched to a gene: 10. The CDR3 sequence is 14 residues long. Germline V lookup: CDR1 SNHLY, CDR2 FYNNEI.

The V and J genes are TRBV10-2 and TRBJ2-7, with D tentatively TRBD2 (6 bases). The V gene lost 5 bases and the J gene lost 1 base, with 9 bases spanning the gap. The germline gives CDR1 WSHSY, CDR2 SAAADI. CDR3 length equals 13 residues. CDR3 DNA sequence: TGCGCCAGCAGTCGGGGGATTTCCTACGAGCAGTACTTC. Its translation is CASSRGISYEQYF.

This clone has just one count. The CDR3 sequence: CSAREPQETQYF. The CDR3 nucleotides are TGCAGCGCACGGGAGCCCCAAGAGACCCAGTACTTC. The J gene is TRBJ2-5, the V gene TRBV29-1; tentatively, D is TRBD2 (6 bases). CDR1 SQVTM and CDR2 ANQGSEA come from the germline V gene. This CDR3 spans 12 amino acids. Trimming pared 7 bases from V and 1 base from J, leaving 10 bases between.

The J gene is TRBJ2-7, the V gene TRBV28, with D tentatively TRBD2 (7 bases). V lost 8 bases and J 5 bases, leaving 22 bases between the germline ends. The CDR3 consists of 15 residues. Germline assignment: CDR1 MDHEN and CDR2 SYDVKM. In DNA form, the CDR3 reads TGTGCCAGCCACCACCGAGGGGGGGGGCATCACGAGCAGTACTTC. The encoded protein is CASHHRGGGHHEQYF. The whole variable domain, filled in from reference TRBV28 and TRBJ2-7, reads DVKVTQSSRYLVKRTGEKVFLECVQDMDHENMFWYRQDPGLGLRLIYFSYDVKMKEKGDIPEGYSVSREKKERFSLILESASTNQTSMYLCASHHRGGGHHEQYFGPGTRLTVT.